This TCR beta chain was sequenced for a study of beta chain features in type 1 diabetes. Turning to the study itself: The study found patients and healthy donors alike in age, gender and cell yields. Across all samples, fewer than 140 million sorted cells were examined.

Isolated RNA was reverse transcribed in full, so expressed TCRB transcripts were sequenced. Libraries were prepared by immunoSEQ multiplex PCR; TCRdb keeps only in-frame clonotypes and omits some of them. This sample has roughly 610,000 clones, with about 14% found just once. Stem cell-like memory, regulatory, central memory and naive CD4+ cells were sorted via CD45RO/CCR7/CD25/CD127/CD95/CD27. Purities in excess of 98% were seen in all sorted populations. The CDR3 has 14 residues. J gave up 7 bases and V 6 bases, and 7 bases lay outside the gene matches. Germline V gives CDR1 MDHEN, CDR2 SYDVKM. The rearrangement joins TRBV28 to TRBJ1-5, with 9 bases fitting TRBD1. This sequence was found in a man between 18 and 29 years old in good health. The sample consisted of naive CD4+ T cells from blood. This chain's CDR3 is CASRLDRGGQPQHF. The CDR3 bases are TGTGCCAGCAGGTTGGACAGGGGTGGGCAGCCCCAGCATTTT.